This T cell receptor beta chain was observed in a study of beta chain features in type 1 diabetes (dated by TCRdb to the late 2010s). A note on the overall study: Patients and healthy donors did not differ in mean age, gender distribution, total cell number or subset yield. Naive and central memory subsets were obtained from all 30 or so donors, but regulatory and stem cell-like memory subsets were isolated from only 8 patients and roughly eight healthy donors. The study compared TCRB repertoires of sorted circulating CD4+ T cell subsets between recently diagnosed type 1 diabetes patients and matched healthy donors. A total of around 110,000,000 sorted cells were examined across all samples, and a strong correlation was observed between cell number per subset and RNA yield.

CDR1 and CDR2 were assigned from the germline V gene as SGHTA and FQGNSA. The CDR3 goes from the cysteine to the phenylalanine over 12 residues. Only the CDR3 part of the read is kept: 36 bases, read in frame from the first base. Trimming at the junction amounts to 5 bases on V and 6 bases on J, and the germline ends lie 10 bases apart. This clone was observed at least ten times. Its antigen is currently not known. No per-base quality is available; no much larger clone lies one base away. Each donor gave one peripheral blood draw, roughly 110 mL on average, collected into heparinised tubes. A BD FACSAria II and a panel including CD45RO, CCR7, CD25, CD127, CD95 and CD27 were used to sort naive, central memory, regulatory and stem cell-like memory CD4+ T cells. Purity was above 98% for every sorted population. PBMCs were isolated immediately by Lymphoprep density gradient centrifugation and stained directly without culture. To minimize batch effects, samples were stained and sorted in pairs, one healthy donor with one patient per experiment.

The entire amount of isolated RNA was reverse transcribed using the High Capacity cDNA Reverse Transcription Kit, so the sequenced TCRB transcripts were expressed ones. Naive, central memory and regulatory T cell samples underwent deep immunoSEQ sequencing, averaging approximately 3.5 million total reads per sample. Sorted cells were lysed in RLT buffer, and RNA was extracted using DNase-treated RNeasy Micro or Mini kits according to cell number. To prevent cross-contamination, every cell subset was processed on its own, while patient and healthy donor samples were processed together. The immunoSEQ multiplex PCR was used to amplify TCRB sequences from cDNA, yielding 87-bp fragments that span the CDR3 region. Sequencing of the amplicons was done on the Illumina HiSeq platform. Per the source publication's procedure: PCR bias was computationally corrected using synthetic template baselines, reads within Hamming distance 2 were collapsed, and singletons that could not be merged were discarded. Reads were aligned against IMGT to assign V, D and J genes, CDR3 length and insertions or deletions at six rearrangement sites. Within each subset, clonotype counts were normalized to sorted cell number, and only after that were true diversity and Gini coefficients computed with the tcR R package. The overlap coefficient, calculated on TCRB nucleotide sequences, was used to measure repertoire sharing. TCRdb carries this immuneACCESS record with in-frame sequences only. Its versions omit some clonotypes, under half of them owing to an unresolved V gene in the studies checked, with the rest unexplained. V and J calls and clone size are as listed in that table; D and trimming were resolved from the DNA. The sample data list a few hundred thousand clones, and roughly a tenth of these were observed just once. About 0.63% of the sample comes from the top ten.

The full study reports these points: The naive, central memory and regulatory TCRB repertoires appeared to resemble one another more closely among patients than among healthy donors. At VDJ recombination sites, patients with type 1 diabetes made fewer insertions and deleted more nucleotides, a pattern implying thymic rearrangement abnormalities. Because the HLA sub-analyses included only small numbers of individuals, any influence of HLA type on TCRB rearrangement was left unresolved. A moderate but significant shortening of TCRB CDR3 length was observed in type 1 diabetes patients in all four CD4+ subsets. Because cDNA was sequenced instead of genomic DNA, highly expressing activated cells could be over-represented, though the groups showed no difference in activation or CD3 levels. PCR might favor shorter templates, but patient and control samples were amplified and corrected together, so any skew would affect both groups equally.

Sequenced: central memory CD4+ T cells from blood. This sequence uses TRBV7-2 and TRBJ1-1; no D gene can be assigned with confidence. The receptor was derived from a man aged 25-45 years with type 1 diabetes. The nucleotide sequence reads TGTGCCAGCAGCCGAGACCGATCTGAAGCTTTCTTT. This sequence encodes CASSRDRSEAFF.